This T cell receptor (beta chain) was recovered during a study of technical replicates of blood from a handful of donors. The assay was immunoSEQ multiplex PCR, and TCRdb's table has in-frame clones only and misses some. The table lists 80,000 to 95,000 clones, 85% to 95% of them singletons. This clone was detected only once. The V segment lost 3 bases and the J segment 0 bases; nucleotides outside the gene matches: 13. Germline V CDR1 and CDR2: MNHEY, SMNVEV (reference sequence). The CDR3 is 18 residues long. The genes are TRBV27 and TRBJ2-7; the match to TRBD1 covers 8 bases. The specimen was T cells isolated from PBMCs. This TCR derives from a human donor in good health. CDR3 region: CASSFYPPTGGSSYEQYF. The DNA for the CDR3 is TGTGCCAGCAGTTTCTATCCCCCCACAGGGGGAAGCTCCTACGAGCAGTACTTC.